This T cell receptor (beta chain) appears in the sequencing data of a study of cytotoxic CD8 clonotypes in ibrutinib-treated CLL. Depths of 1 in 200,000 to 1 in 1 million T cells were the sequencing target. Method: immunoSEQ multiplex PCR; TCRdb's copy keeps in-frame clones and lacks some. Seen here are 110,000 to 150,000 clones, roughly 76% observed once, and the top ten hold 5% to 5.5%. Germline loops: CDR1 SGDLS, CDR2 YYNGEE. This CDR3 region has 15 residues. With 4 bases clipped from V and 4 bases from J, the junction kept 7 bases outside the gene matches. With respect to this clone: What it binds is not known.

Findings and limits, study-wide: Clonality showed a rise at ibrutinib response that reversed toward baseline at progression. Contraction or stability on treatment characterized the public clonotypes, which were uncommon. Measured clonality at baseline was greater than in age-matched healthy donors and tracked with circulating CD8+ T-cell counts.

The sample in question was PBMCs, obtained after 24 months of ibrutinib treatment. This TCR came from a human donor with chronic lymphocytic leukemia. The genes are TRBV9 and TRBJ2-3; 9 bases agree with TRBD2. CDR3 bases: TGTGCCAGCAGCTCTCGAGCGGGGGGCCCAGATACGCAGTATTTT. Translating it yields CASSSRAGGPDTQYF.